This T cell receptor (beta chain) is from a study of control samples from healthy donors and cancer patients. Assay: immunoSEQ multiplex PCR; the TCRdb copy retains only in-frame clones and omits some. The data hold some 89,000 clones, with about 89% observed a single time. This CDR3 spans 16 amino acids. CDR1 MGHDK and CDR2 SYGVNS come from the germline V gene. The V gene end was trimmed by 5 bases and the J gene end by 7 bases; junction bases not matched to a gene: 6. Specimen: blood. This sequence was found in a young man in good health. The chain carries TRBV25-1 and TRBJ2-3, with 16 bases fitting TRBD2. The CDR3 is CASSSGTSGGANTQYF. As DNA, the CDR3 is TGTGCCAGCAGTTCCGGGACTAGCGGGGGGGCGAATACGCAGTATTTT. The full variable domain, with the rest looked up from reference TRBV25-1 and TRBJ2-3, is EADIYQTPRYLVIGTGKKITLECSQTMGHDKMYWYQQDPGMELHLIHYSYGVNSTEKGDLSSESTVSRIRTEHFPLTLESARPSHTSQYLCASSSGTSGGANTQYFGPGTRLTVL.